This passage covers 3 T cell receptor beta chains from one sample sequenced in a study of shared clonotypes between healthy human individuals. The data were produced by immunoSEQ multiplex PCR, yet TCRdb's version contains in-frame clones alone and is incomplete. In the table there are millions of clones, about 92% of which are singletons. The specimen sequenced was naive CD4+ T cells sorted from blood. Subset reported: CD45RA+ positively selected. All receptors derive from a man aged 18 to 30 in good health.

The chain combines TRBV18 with TRBJ1-2; D gene unclear. This CDR3 is 14 amino acids long. Looked up from germline, CDR1 is KGHSH and CDR2 is LQKENI. Between the trimmed V and J ends, which lost 3 bases and 5 bases, there was a span of 13 bases. The CDR3 here is CASSPGRGGYGYTF. In nucleotides, the CDR3 is TGTGCCAGCTCACCGGGTCGGGGAGGATATGGCTACACCTTC.

The CDR3 coding sequence is TGTGCCAGCAGCCCCGTGGTACCCGGTAATGAGCAGTTCTTC. This codes for CASSPVVPGNEQFF. This chain links TRBV9 with TRBJ2-1, with D unresolved. Germline V CDR1 and CDR2: SGDLS, YYNGEE. CDR3 length: 14 residues. Trimming took off 4 bases at V and 7 bases at J, with 15 bases between the two ends.

J is TRBJ2-3 and V is TRBV5-1; 8 bases agree with TRBD2. The CDR3 sequence is 18 residues long. J gave up 11 bases and V 3 bases, and 23 bases lay outside the gene matches. Germline loops: CDR1 SGHRS, CDR2 YFSETQ. CDR3 region: CASSSSPPPKREWIEQYF. CDR3 DNA sequence: TGCGCCAGCAGCTCCTCTCCACCCCCTAAGCGGGAGTGGATCGAGCAGTATTTT.